This is a list of T cell receptor beta chains from one sample in a study of blood T cell repertoires in COVID-19. Assay: immunoSEQ multiplex PCR; the TCRdb copy retains only in-frame clones and omits some. The sample shows 400,000 or so clones, roughly 90% of them seen only once. Specimen: peripheral blood. The source of these receptors is a man younger than 35 with COVID-19, enrolled during active disease. Both conserved end residues are part of each CDR3. D genes are given only for firm matches. The size entry is marked missing in some rows and otherwise reads once, few, many or a size class.

v_gene	j_gene	d_gene	abundance	CDR3nt	CDR3aa
TRBV6-5	TRBJ1-2	TRBD1	.	TGTGCCAGCGCGGACAGGGACGAAAACTATGGCTACACCTTC	CASADRDENYGYTF
TRBV29-1	TRBJ2-7	TRBD1	.	TGCAGCGCCGGCGGGGGACAGGGGGACTACGAGCAGTACTTC	CSAGGGQGDYEQYF
TRBV29-1	TRBJ2-7	.	.	TGCAGCGTCCGTAGCGGACAGGCCTCCTACGAGCAGTACTTC	CSVRSGQASYEQYF
TRBV19	TRBJ2-5	.	.	TGTGCCAGTAGTATTATGGCGACTAGTTTGGAGACCCAGTACTTC	CASSIMATSLETQYF
TRBV15	TRBJ2-5	.	.	TGTGCCACCAGCAGAGAGCGGCAAGAGACCCAGTACTTC	CATSRERQETQYF
TRBV25-1	TRBJ1-2	.	.	TGTGCCAGCAGTGTATCGGCGGTCTATGGCTACACCTTC	CASSVSAVYGYTF
TRBV24-1	TRBJ2-5	.	.	TGTGCCACCAGTGGTCCAGGACAAGAGACCCAGTACTTC	CATSGPGQETQYF
TRBV5-5	TRBJ2-2	TRBD2	.	TGTGCCAGCAGTTTTATAGCGGGAATACAAACCGGGGAGCTGTTTTTT	CASSFIAGIQTGELFF
TRBV30	TRBJ1-5	TRBD1	.	TGTGCCTGGAGTGTATCCGCGGCAGGGGGTAATCAGCCCCAGCATTTT	CAWSVSAAGGNQPQHF
TRBV19	TRBJ2-1	TRBD1	.	TGTGCCAGTAGCGACCGGGACAGGGTCCTCAATGAGCAGTTCTTC	CASSDRDRVLNEQFF
TRBV5-1	TRBJ2-1	TRBD2	.	TGCGCCAGCAGCTCTTGGACTAGCGGGAGGACCTACAATGAGCAGTTCTTC	CASSSWTSGRTYNEQFF
TRBV5-4	TRBJ1-1	TRBD1	.	TGTGCCAGCAGCTTGGAACCAGGGGGGTATGACACTGAAGCTTTCTTT	CASSLEPGGYDTEAFF
TRBV5-4	TRBJ2-7	TRBD2	.	TGTGCCAGCAGCTTACCCGGCGGGAGCGTAGGTCACGAGCAGTACTTC	CASSLPGGSVGHEQYF
TRBV5-1	TRBJ2-3	TRBD1	.	TGCGCCAGCAGCTTGGCTGTGACAGGGGACACAGATACGCAGTATTTT	CASSLAVTGDTDTQYF
TRBV6-5	TRBJ2-2	TRBD1	.	TGTGCCAGCATGACAGGGGCTGGAGACACCGGGGAGCTGTTTTTT	CASMTGAGDTGELFF
TRBV18	TRBJ2-7	.	.	TGTGCCAGCTCACCCCCCCAGTCCTACGAGCAGTACTTC	CASSPPQSYEQYF
TRBV20-1	TRBJ2-7	.	once	TGCAGTGCCCTTAGCGCGGTTGAGCAGTACTTC	CSALSAVEQYF
TRBV5-6	TRBJ2-1	.	.	TGTGCCAGCAGCTTGGGGGACACTCTCTACAATGAGCAGTTCTTC	CASSLGDTLYNEQFF
TRBV4-1	TRBJ2-1	TRBD2	.	TGCGCCAGCAGCCAGGGACTAGCGGGAAAGGTTCTGTTCTTC	CASSQGLAGKVLFF
TRBV2	TRBJ1-5	.	.	TGTGCCAGCAGTGCCGAGAATCAGCCCCAGCATTTT	CASSAENQPQHF
TRBV10-1	TRBJ1-1	.	few	TGCGCCAGCAGTGAAGCATATGAGAACGCTTTCTTT	CASSEAYENAFF
TRBV13	TRBJ2-7	.	.	TGTGCCAGCAGCTGGGCGGGGAGGCCCCCCTACGAGCAGTACTTC	CASSWAGRPPYEQYF
TRBV7-9	TRBJ2-7	.	once	TGTGCCAGCAGCTTATTGTCAGGGTCCCTCGAGCAGTACTTC	CASSLLSGSLEQYF
TRBV4-2	TRBJ2-7	.	few	TGTGCCAGCAGCCAAGCCGGGACAAACTACGAGCAGTACTTC	CASSQAGTNYEQYF
TRBV10-3	TRBJ2-7	.	once	TGTGCCATCAGTGAGTCGGACACCTCCTACGAGCAGTACTTC	CAISESDTSYEQYF
TRBV30	TRBJ1-5	.	.	TGTGCCTGGAGTGGAGATTCAAATCAGCCCCAGCATTTT	CAWSGDSNQPQHF
TRBV7-9	TRBJ1-1	.	.	TGTGCCAGCAGCTCCCCAGGATTTAGGACTGAAGCTTTCTTT	CASSSPGFRTEAFF
TRBV12-3/TRBV12-4	TRBJ1-2	TRBD1	few	TGTGCCAGCAGCCCCTCTGGGACAGCTGGCTACACCTTC	CASSPSGTAGYTF
TRBV6-1	TRBJ2-7	.	.	TGTGCCAGCAGTGAGGAGGTGTCAATTATCTTTAGGGCGTACGAGCAGTACTTC	CASSEEVSIIFRAYEQYF